This T cell receptor beta chain was captured in a study of T-cell reconstitution after alpha-beta-depleted transplantation in children. Overall study findings and caveats: Expanded graft clones, several hundred of them, were reportedly the source of alpha-beta T cells about two months after transplant. The high TCRbeta diversity at day 60 in some patients came from surviving recipient T cells and thymic progenitors. From newly produced T cells came most of the T-cell counts and diversity one year after transplant.

V was clipped by 6 bases and J by 4 bases, with 22 bases between them. This CDR3 has 16 amino acids. In germline, CDR1 is SGHRS, CDR2 YFSETQ. In this sample, this clonotype turned up many times. Antigen unknown. Unique molecular identifiers were incorporated during preparation of the TCRbeta library. TCRdb re-derived calls from the PCR reads in MiXCR, one entry per CDR3 protein. The table includes around 670,000 distinct CDR3 sequences, 10% to 15% detected once. The starting material was PBMCs, obtained before TCRalphabeta/CD19-depleted stem cell transplant. The chain combines TRBV5-1 with TRBJ2-5, with D perhaps TRBD1 (6 bases). The source is a girl aged 2 to 10 with congenital amegakaryocytic thrombocytopenia, due to receive a stem cell transplant. The CDR3, as DNA: TGCGCCAGCAATATTAGCCCTGGGGGCTCAGGAGAGACCCAGTACTTC. Encoded protein: CASNISPGGSGETQYF.